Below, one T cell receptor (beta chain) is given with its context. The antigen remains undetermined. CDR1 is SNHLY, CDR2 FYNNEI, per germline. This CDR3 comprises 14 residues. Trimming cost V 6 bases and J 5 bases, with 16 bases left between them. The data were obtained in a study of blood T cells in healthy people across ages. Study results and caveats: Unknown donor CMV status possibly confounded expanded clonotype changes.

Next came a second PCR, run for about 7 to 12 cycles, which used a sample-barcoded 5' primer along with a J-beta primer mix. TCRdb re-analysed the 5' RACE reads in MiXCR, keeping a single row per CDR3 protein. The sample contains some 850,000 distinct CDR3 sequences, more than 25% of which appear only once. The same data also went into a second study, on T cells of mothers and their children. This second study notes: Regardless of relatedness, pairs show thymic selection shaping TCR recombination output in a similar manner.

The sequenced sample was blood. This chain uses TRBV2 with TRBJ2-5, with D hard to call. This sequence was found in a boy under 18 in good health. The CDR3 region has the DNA TGTGCCAGCAGGATGGAACTTACCGGGGAGACCCAGTACTTC. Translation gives CASRMELTGETQYF.